This T cell receptor (beta chain) originates from a study of T cells in Graves' hyperthyroidism and ophthalmopathy. Overall study findings and caveats: The majority of expanded thyroid clonotypes above 0.001 also appeared in blood.

There are many counts of this clonotype. Antigen unknown. CDR3 length: 16 amino acids. Germline-derived CDR1 and CDR2 are SGHDN and FVKESK. V lost 0 bases and J lost 6; bases outside the gene matches: 7. RNA transcripts yielded amplified TCR beta CDR3 regions. TCR CDR3 regions were first amplified by RT-PCR with HTBI primers. TCRdb reprocessed the multiplex PCR reads via MiXCR and lists one record per CDR3 protein. The table lists approximately 740,000 distinct CDR3 sequences, 12% to 15% of them singletons. The sequence derives from a woman younger than 30 with Graves' hyperthyroidism. The V call is TRBV14, the J call TRBJ2-7; 11 nucleotides align to TRBD2. The source material was blood. The CDR3 region is CASSQDELAGGLEQYF. The DNA for the CDR3 is TGTGCCAGCAGCCAAGATGAGCTAGCGGGAGGTCTCGAGCAGTACTTC.